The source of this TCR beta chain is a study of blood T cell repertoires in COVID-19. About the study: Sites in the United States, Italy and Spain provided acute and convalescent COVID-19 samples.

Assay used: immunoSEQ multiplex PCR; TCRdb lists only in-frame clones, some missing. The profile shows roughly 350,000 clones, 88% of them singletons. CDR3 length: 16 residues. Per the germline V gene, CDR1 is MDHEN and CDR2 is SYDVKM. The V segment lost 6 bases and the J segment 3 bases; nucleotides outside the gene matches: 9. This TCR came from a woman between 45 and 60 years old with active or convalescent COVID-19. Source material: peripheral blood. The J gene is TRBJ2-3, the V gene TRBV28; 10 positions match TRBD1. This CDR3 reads CASRASGTGATDTQYF. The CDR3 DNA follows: TGTGCCAGCAGGGCTTCCGGGACAGGGGCAACAGATACGCAGTATTTT.